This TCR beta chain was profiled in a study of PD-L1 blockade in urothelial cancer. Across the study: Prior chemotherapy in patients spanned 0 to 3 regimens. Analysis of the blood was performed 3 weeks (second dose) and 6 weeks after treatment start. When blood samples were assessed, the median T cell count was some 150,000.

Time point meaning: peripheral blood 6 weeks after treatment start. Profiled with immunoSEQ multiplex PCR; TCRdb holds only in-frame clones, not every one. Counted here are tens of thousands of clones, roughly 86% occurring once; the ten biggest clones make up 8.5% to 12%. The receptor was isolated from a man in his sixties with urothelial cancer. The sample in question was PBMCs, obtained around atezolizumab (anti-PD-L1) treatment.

Here the CDR3 DNA reads TGTGCCAGCAGCGTAGGGAGACTAGCGGGGGGTTCCGTTACCACAGATACGCAGTATTTT. Translated: CASSVGRLAGGSVTTDTQYF. The chain carries TRBV9 and TRBJ2-3; 13 nucleotides agree with TRBD2. The CDR3 length is 20 residues. CDR1 and CDR2 (germline): SGDLS, YYNGEE. V was clipped by 0 bases and J by 2 bases; unmatched bases: 12.